This TCR beta chain was captured in a study of CXCR3-negative and CXCR3-positive naive CD8 T cells. Study observations and caveats: Comparably high diversity was seen in both naive subsets, and much lower diversity in memory CD8+ cells. When CXCR3-positive naive cells were set against CXCR3-negative naive cells, the former had more hydrophobic TRB CDR3s.

UMI labels and 5' RACE were used to prepare the TRB cDNA libraries. One entry per CDR3 protein, without DNA, is what TCRdb gives after re-calling the 5' RACE reads. The sample includes over 50,000 distinct CDR3 sequences. A note on this clonotype: What it binds is unknown.

CDR3 length: 15 amino acids. CDR1 is MNHEY, CDR2 SVGEGT, per germline. The clonotype comes from a human donor in good health. Some clones in this sample may be carry-over from other donors' samples. Sequenced material: naive CXCR3+ CD8+ T cells from blood. Subset in this sample: CD45RO-CCR7+CD27+CD95- naive CD8+ T cells expressing CXCR3 (TNR3+). The chain combines TRBV6-2 or TRBV6-3 with TRBJ2-1; TCRdb proposes TRBD1, but this gene call is untestable without DNA. CDR3 loop: CASSYPGQGYNEQFF.